This TCR beta chain was sequenced during a study of cytomegalovirus exposure and HLA in healthy donors (dated by TCRdb to 2015 to 2018). Background for the entire study: According to an earlier analysis of a few hundred of the donors, about 179 million T cells yielded 117 million unique TCR beta sequences and about 300 Gb of sequence data. An early release that covered around 590 HLA-typed donors contained approximately 320 gigabases of sequencing data and approximately 85 million unique TCR sequences. Of the 300 to 450 genotyped donors, approximately 83% fell in the genetic ancestry cluster associated with self-reported Caucasian donors. The study aimed to test whether signatures of past pathogen exposure could be identified by cataloging public T cell receptors. The T cell repertoires of under 750 subjects were profiled by immunosequencing and related to cytomegalovirus serostatus. Besides the first cohort of more than 650 subjects, a separate validation cohort made up of 120 different subjects was used. High-throughput TCR immunosequencing, statistical association of individual TCRs with disease status, and machine learning were combined to predict cytomegalovirus infection status. A later analysis re-examined previously published TCR beta repertoires from more than 600 donors and added high-resolution HLA genotyping to investigate patterns of TCR occurrence. The later analysis used no new phenotypic data to find candidate immune exposures, relying instead on TCR beta sequences and their occurrence across donors. In an earlier analysis of around 540 of the donors, high-throughput TCR beta sequencing was used to judge whether each TCR beta V gene segment behaved as functional or pseudogenic. Alongside the repertoire data, information on donor age, sex, ethnicity and CMV serostatus was compiled. Genome-wide SNP genotypes for about 65% of the roughly 700 donors were used in a later genetic analysis, which treated that subset as a discovery cohort. Every repertoire in the discovery cohort had been generated on one and the same sequencing platform. HLA typing included class I and class II loci at four-digit resolution. The number of typed donors differed by locus: roughly 629-640 for A, B, C, DRB1 and DQB1; about 520 for DQA1; about 600 for DPA1; and approximately 450 for DPB1. A handful of DR-DQ haplotypes were handled as single units for association and clustering because linkage in the cohort was strong. Across 300 to 500 genotyped donors of the cohort, an average of approximately 240,000 unique TCR beta nucleotide sequences per donor were sequenced, and 15% to 20% of those sequences were non-productive.

Note on this clone: Its antigen is currently not known.

The cohort comprised 550 to 700 healthy bone marrow donors. At the time of sampling, all cohort members were nominally healthy, though unrecorded immune exposures were likely present. The donor was CMV seronegative and belonged to the group of roughly 330 seronegative cohort members. Every donor gave a peripheral blood sample, and the peripheral blood mononuclear cells from that sample were used for TCR beta sequencing. Genomic DNA extraction from the blood cell samples was performed with the Qiagen DNeasy Blood Extraction Kit. The library was produced with the immunoSEQ multiplex PCR assay. For the multiplex PCR, a mixture combining 60 forward primers for TCR Vbeta segments and 13 reverse primers for TCR Jbeta segments was used. Amplification of the CDR3 region of rearranged TCR beta genes was performed with a multiplex PCR assay on genomic DNA. On the Illumina HiSeq System, the amplified TCR beta libraries were sequenced as 87-base-pair reads. Per the source publication's procedure: A later analysis counted 65 million to 90 million unique TCR beta chains across the 666 repertoires, and approximately 11 million of these chains were shared by at least two donors. Raw reads were error-corrected and collapsed into unique sequences by a nearest-neighbor algorithm in which closely related sequences were merged to remove PCR and sequencing errors. Alignment of CDR3 sequences to IMGT reference sequences was used to assign V, D and J gene segments. Each retained sequence needed at least a six-nucleotide match to both a V gene segment and a J gene segment. A rearrangement was called productive if the CDR3 had no stop codons and remained in frame with V and J, and every other rearrangement was called non-productive. Following IMGT convention, CDR3 was defined as the stretch from the second conserved V-encoded cysteine to the conserved J-encoded phenylalanine. Sequences without an unambiguous match to a single V gene segment were excluded from the earlier analysis of over 500 of the donors. In an earlier analysis of some 590 of the donors, a V segment was called functional when productive rearrangements were above 56.7%, and segregating when the standard deviation between donors exceeded 5%. A statistical classification framework was built for diagnosing cytomegalovirus status from the catalog of TCR beta chain sequences. In a later analysis, V and J genes were assigned by comparing TCR nucleotide sequences against IMGT/GENE-DB human TR gene sequences. The TCRdist pipeline was used in a later analysis to assign CDR3 sequences and most-parsimonious VDJ recombination scenarios. A later analysis defined each TCR beta chain by its CDR3 amino acid sequence plus V-gene family, and excluded reads lacking a unique V-gene family. As a way to deal with suspected cross-contamination and a sequencing artifact, a later analysis dropped 640 or so nucleotide sequences that were highly shared and had low generation probability. A later analysis calculated a clonal expansion index for each public chain from normalized within-repertoire ranks of inferred template counts. Generation probabilities in a later analysis came from a VDJ recombination model fitted to out-of-frame rearrangements, and those results were checked against IGoR. Hypergeometric tests were used in a later analysis to score TCR-TCR, TCR-HLA and TCR-CMV co-occurrence, with a repertoire-size bias correction applied to the TCR pairs. A later analysis estimated false discovery rates by permuting HLA or CMV assignments 20 times. A later analysis grouped co-occurring TCRs with DBSCAN, adding TCRdist sequence similarity when clustering within HLA-allele-positive subsets. Co-occurrence clustering excluded repertoires with fewer than 30,000 or more than 120,000 public chains, plus five with anomalous nucleotide sharing. This is the immuneACCESS table as TCRdb keeps it, with only in-frame sequences that have V and J called. A part of the clones is gone; compared with another copy, unresolved V genes explain less than half, and the rest is unexplained. V and J calls and clone size are as listed in that table; D and trimming were resolved from the DNA. The table of this sample itemizes more than 95,000 clones. Under 3.5% of the sample rests with the top ten.

There are 16 amino acids in the CDR3, from cysteine to phenylalanine inclusive. Left in the record is the CDR3 DNA by itself, 48 bases read in frame from the first base. V is pruned by 4 bases and J by 8 bases, leaving 12 bases of the junction without a gene match. Via the germline V gene (reference sequence), CDR1 is LNHNV and CDR2 YYDKDF. Points the paper makes about the study in general: Because the 87-base-pair reads could not distinguish some IMGT-functional V segments, including TRBV6-2 and TRBV6-3, those segments were excluded. Most TCR sequences were observed very rarely across donors, whereas some public TCRs were present in many individuals. Several of the top co-occurrence clusters appeared to be linked to parvovirus B19, influenza, CMV and Epstein-Barr virus, according to a later analysis. The classifier was reported to diagnose cytomegalovirus status with high specificity and sensitivity in both the original cohort and the validation cohort. V-gene and J-gene trimming of TCR beta chains was associated with a missense DCLRE1C variant in a later genetic analysis, and the association was replicated in an independent cohort. In the study, some 160 TCR beta chains were listed as associated with cytomegalovirus. A later analysis associated approximately 17,000 TCR beta sequences with specific HLA alleles at a false discovery rate of 0.05. The only immune exposure information available for the cohort was CMV serostatus. A later analysis found that most CMV-associated TCR beta chains appeared HLA-restricted, with HLA associations seemingly driven largely by CMV exposure. Because HLA typing was missing for some donors at each locus, association tests included only the typed subset. In a later analysis, HLA-associated TCR beta chains showed more clonal expansion and lower generation probabilities than non-associated chains that were equally common. A later analysis found that TCR association rates varied across HLA loci, with DRB1 alleles showing the most associated TCRs and HLA-C alleles the fewest. A further reported finding was that TCR beta sequences accurately predicted the HLA-A and HLA-B alleles for most subjects in the first cohort. Only TCR beta chains were sequenced in this cohort, and the absence of alpha or paired-chain data limited detectable features. The sequencing pipeline was judged likely to have produced a cluster of highly shared sequence variants as a technical artifact. An earlier analysis of approximately 600 of the donors showed that most TCR beta V segments appeared in productive rearrangements either about 87% or about 30% of the time, which broadly matched IMGT annotations. In vitro tests confirmed that a few of the cytomegalovirus-associated TCR beta chains recognize cytomegalovirus antigens. Compared with the roughly 710-donor mean, donors in an Asian-associated ancestry cluster had fewer N-insertions in productive TCRs, according to a later genetic analysis. It was suggested by the authors that the approach could potentially be generalized to other disease states and immunological phenotypes. Because counts were too low, more than 15 rarely observed V segments, including chromosome 9 orphons, were excluded from the earlier analysis of under 650 of the donors. When HLA alleles, especially DR and DQ, strongly co-occurred, attributing TCR associations to individual alleles was difficult. Correlated functional status among segregating V segments might be attributable to linkage disequilibrium, but an unknown experimental factor could not be ruled out. Presence/absence analyses assumed roughly uniform sequencing depth across donors, an assumption that may not hold.

Recombination connected TRBV15 to TRBJ1-2; TRBD1 agrees with 11 junctional bases. Sequencing was performed on PBMCs. The TCR was taken from a man aged 30-40 years in good health and CMV-seronegative. The CDR3 corresponds to CATSTRGQGAVGGYTF. The DNA is TGTGCCACCAGCACCCGTGGACAGGGGGCTGTAGGAGGCTACACCTTC.